One T cell receptor beta chain is described in this entry. Its antigen is currently unknown. The PCR employed 60 Vbeta primers together with 13 Jbeta primers. Using immunoSEQ multiplex PCR, the repertoire was profiled, and TCRdb retains in-frame clones only, with some absent. The repertoire holds roughly 100,000 clones, over 60% seen once, with about 5.3% in the top ten. The CDR3 has 13 amino acids. V shed 3 bases and J shed 1 base, with 7 bases lying between them. From germline, CDR1 is LNHDA and CDR2 SQIVND (reference sequence). This record comes from a study of cytomegalovirus exposure and HLA in healthy donors. Study-wide context: About 200 million T cells yielded 117 million unique TCR beta sequences in earlier analysis. Study-wide results and limits: A later analysis linked a missense DCLRE1C variant to TCR beta V- and J-gene trimming. A later analysis showed that HLA-associated TCR beta chains had undergone more clonal expansion than equally common others. Analysis performed later found 16,000 or so TCR beta sequences associated with HLA alleles at 0.05 false discovery rate.

Sequenced input: PBMCs. The TCR was taken from a man in his sixties in good health and CMV-seropositive. The chain is built from TRBV19 and TRBJ2-7, with D possibly being TRBD2 (5 bases). CDR3 sequence: CASSMRRSYEQYF. The CDR3 nucleotides are TGTGCCAGTAGTATGAGGAGGTCCTACGAGCAGTACTTC.